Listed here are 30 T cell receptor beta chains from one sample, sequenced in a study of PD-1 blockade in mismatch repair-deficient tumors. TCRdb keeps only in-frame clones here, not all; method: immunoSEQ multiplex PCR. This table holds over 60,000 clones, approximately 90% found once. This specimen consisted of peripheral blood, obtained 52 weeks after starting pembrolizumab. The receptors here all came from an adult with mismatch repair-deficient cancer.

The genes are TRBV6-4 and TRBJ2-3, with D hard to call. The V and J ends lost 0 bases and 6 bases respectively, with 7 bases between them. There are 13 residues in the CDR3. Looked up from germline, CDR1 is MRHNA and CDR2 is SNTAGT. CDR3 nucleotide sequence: TGTGCCAGCAGTGACTCGGGCAGGGATACGCAGTATTTT. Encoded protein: CASSDSGRDTQYF.

The CDR3: CSVVFLETGGQDTQYF. The CDR3 DNA is TGCAGCGTTGTTTTCCTCGAGACAGGAGGGCAAGATACGCAGTATTTT. The rearrangement uses TRBV29-1 and TRBJ2-3; the D call may be TRBD1 or TRBD2 (6 bases each). CDR1 is SQVTM and CDR2 is ANQGSEA in the germline V gene. The CDR3 is made up of 16 amino acids. Trimming removed 4 bases from V and 5 bases from J, with 22 bases in between.

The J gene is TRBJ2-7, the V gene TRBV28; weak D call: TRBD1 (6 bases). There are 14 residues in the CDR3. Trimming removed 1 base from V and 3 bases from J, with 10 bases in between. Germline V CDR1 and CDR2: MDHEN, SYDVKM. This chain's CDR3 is CASSLYDRSYEQYF. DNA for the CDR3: TGTGCCAGCAGTTTATACGACAGGAGCTACGAGCAGTACTTC.

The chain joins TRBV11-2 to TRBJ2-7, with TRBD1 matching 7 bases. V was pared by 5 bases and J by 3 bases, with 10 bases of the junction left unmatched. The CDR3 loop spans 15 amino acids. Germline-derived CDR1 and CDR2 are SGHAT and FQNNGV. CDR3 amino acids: CASSTGRQGGYEQYF. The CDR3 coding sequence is TGTGCCAGCAGCACCGGACGACAGGGTGGCTACGAGCAGTACTTC.

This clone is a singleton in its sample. The CDR3 reads CASSLVPAGREPQHF. CDR3 nucleotide sequence: TGTGCCAGCAGCTTAGTCCCGGCAGGTCGAGAGCCCCAGCATTTT. The chain uses TRBV11-2 and TRBJ1-5; no reliable D call. Germline CDR1 SGHAT, CDR2 FQNNGV. The CDR3 extends over 15 amino acids. V gave up 1 base and J gave up 8 bases, with 15 bases separating them. The complete variable domain, with remaining parts taken from reference TRBV11-2 and TRBJ1-5, reads EAGVAQSPRYKIIEKRQSVAFWCNPISGHATLYWYQQILGQGPKLLIQFQNNGVVDDSQLPKDRFSAERLKGVDSTLKIQPAKLEDSAVYLCASSLVPAGREPQHFGDGTRLSIL.

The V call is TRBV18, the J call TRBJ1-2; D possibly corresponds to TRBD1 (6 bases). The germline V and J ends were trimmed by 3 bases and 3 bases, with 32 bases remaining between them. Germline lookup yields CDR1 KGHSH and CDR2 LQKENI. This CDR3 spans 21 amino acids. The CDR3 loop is CASSPNNPLKIQGKGDYGYTF. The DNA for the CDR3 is TGTGCCAGCTCACCTAATAACCCCTTGAAGATACAGGGTAAGGGTGACTATGGCTACACCTTC.

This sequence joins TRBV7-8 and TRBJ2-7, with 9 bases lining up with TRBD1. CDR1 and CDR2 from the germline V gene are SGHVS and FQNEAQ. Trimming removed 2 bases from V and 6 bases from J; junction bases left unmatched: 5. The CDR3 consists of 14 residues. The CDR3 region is CASSLPGQGREQYF. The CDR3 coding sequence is TGTGCCAGCAGCTTACCGGGACAGGGACGCGAGCAGTACTTC.

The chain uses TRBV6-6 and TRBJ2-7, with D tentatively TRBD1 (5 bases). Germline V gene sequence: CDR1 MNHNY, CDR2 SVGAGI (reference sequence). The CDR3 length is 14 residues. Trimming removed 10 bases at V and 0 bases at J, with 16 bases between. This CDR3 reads CATKSRANSYEQYF. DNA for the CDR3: TGTGCCACCAAATCCAGGGCAAACTCCTACGAGCAGTACTTC.

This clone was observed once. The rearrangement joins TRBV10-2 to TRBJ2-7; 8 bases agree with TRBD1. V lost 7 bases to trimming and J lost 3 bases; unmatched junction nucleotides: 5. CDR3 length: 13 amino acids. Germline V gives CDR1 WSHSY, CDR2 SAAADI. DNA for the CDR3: TGCGCCAGCACGGACAGGGAGGTCTACGAGCAGTACTTC. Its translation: CASTDREVYEQYF.

CDR3 in DNA: TGTGCCTTCCATCGGGAGGGCCCCTACAATGAGCAGTTCTTC. Residues: CAFHREGPYNEQFF. The chain employs TRBV7-9 and TRBJ2-1; 8 positions agree with TRBD2. Germline CDR1 SEHNR, CDR2 FQNEAQ (reference sequence). CDR3 length: 14 amino acids. The ends lost 11 bases at V and 2 bases at J; junction bases unmatched: 8.

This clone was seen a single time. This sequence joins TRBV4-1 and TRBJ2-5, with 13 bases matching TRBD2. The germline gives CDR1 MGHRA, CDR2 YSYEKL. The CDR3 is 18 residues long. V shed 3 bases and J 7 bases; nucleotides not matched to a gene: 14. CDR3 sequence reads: CASSHRASGLAGFGTQYF. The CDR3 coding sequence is TGCGCCAGCAGCCATCGGGCCTCGGGACTAGCGGGATTTGGGACCCAGTACTTC.

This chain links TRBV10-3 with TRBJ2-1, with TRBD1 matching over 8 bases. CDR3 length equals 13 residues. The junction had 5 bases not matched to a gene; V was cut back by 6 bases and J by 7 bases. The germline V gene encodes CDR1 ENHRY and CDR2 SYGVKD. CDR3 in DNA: TGTGCCATCAGGGACAGGGAGCGAAATGAGCAGTTCTTC. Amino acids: CAIRDRERNEQFF.

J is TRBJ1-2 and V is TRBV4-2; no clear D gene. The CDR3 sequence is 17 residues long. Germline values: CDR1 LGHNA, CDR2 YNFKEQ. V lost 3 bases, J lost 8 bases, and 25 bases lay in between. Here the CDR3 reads CASSQPKHRPGGEGYTF. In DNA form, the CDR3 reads TGTGCCAGCAGCCAGCCAAAACACAGACCGGGCGGGGAGGGCTACACCTTC.

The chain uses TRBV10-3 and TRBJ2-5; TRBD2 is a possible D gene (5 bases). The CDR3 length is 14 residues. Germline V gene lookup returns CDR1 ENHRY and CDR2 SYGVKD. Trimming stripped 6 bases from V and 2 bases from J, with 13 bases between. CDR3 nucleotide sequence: TGTGCCATCAGCCCTAGGTGGGAGCAAGAGACCCAGTACTTC. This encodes CAISPRWEQETQYF.

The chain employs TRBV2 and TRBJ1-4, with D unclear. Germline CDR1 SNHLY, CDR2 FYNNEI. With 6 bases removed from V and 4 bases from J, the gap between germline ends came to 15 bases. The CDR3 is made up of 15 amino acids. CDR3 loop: CASRRNTKVNEKLFF. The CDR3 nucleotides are TGTGCCAGCAGGAGGAACACAAAAGTTAATGAAAAACTGTTTTTT.

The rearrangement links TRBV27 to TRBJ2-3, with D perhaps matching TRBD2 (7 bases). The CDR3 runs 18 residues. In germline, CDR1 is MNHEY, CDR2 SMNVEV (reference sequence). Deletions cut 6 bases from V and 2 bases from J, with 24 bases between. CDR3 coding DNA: TGTGCCAGCAGCCCCGTATCAAGCGGGACATATCCCACAGATACGCAGTATTTT. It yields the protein CASSPVSSGTYPTDTQYF.

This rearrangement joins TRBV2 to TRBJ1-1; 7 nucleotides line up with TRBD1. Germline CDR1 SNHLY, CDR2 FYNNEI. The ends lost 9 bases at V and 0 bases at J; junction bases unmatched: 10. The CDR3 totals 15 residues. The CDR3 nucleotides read TGTGCCAGGGCACAGGGGAAGGGGATGAACACTGAAGCTTTCTTT. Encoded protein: CARAQGKGMNTEAFF.

CDR3 residues: CASSPYSGTKETQYF. The CDR3 nucleotides read TGTGCCAGCAGCCCTTATTCCGGGACTAAAGAGACCCAGTACTTC. The V call is TRBV7-9, the J call TRBJ2-5; 7 bases match TRBD2. The germline V gene encodes CDR1 SEHNR and CDR2 FQNEAQ (reference sequence). The CDR3 totals 15 residues. The junction had 9 bases not matched to a gene; V was cut back by 5 bases and J by 3 bases.

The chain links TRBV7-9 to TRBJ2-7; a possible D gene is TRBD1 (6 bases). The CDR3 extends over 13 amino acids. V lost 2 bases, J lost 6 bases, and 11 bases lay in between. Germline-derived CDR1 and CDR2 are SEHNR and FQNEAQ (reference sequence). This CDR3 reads CASSLTWTAEQYF. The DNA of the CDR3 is TGTGCCAGCAGCTTAACCTGGACAGCCGAGCAGTACTTC.

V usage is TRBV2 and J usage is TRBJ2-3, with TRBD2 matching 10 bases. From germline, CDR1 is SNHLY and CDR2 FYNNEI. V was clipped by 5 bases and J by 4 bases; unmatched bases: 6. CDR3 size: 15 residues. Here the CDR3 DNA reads TGTGCCAGCAGTTATAGCGGGAGGATCGCAGATACGCAGTATTTT. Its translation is CASSYSGRIADTQYF.

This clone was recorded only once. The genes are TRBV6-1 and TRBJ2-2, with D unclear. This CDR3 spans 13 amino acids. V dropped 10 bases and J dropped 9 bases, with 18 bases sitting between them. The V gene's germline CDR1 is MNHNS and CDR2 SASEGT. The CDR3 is CATTTFIARELFF. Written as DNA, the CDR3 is TGTGCCACCACAACTTTTATCGCTCGGGAGCTGTTTTTT.

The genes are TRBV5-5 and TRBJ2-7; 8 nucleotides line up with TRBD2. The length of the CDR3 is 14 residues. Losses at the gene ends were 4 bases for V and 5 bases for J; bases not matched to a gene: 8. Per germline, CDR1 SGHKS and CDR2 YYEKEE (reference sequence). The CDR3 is CASSPGAGVNEQYF. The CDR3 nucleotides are TGTGCCAGCAGCCCCGGAGCGGGAGTCAACGAGCAGTACTTC.

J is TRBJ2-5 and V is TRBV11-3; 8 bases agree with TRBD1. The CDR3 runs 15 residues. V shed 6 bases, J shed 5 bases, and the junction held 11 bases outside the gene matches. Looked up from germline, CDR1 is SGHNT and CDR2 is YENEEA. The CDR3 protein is CASRPGTGAWETQYF. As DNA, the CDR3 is TGTGCCAGCAGGCCCGGGACAGGAGCTTGGGAGACCCAGTACTTC.

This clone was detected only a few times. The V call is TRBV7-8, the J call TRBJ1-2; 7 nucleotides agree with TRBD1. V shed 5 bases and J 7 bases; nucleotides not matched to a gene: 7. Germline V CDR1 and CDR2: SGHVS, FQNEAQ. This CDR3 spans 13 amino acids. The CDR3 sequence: CASSQGGGGGYTF. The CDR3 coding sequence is TGTGCCAGCAGCCAAGGGGGCGGTGGTGGCTACACCTTC.

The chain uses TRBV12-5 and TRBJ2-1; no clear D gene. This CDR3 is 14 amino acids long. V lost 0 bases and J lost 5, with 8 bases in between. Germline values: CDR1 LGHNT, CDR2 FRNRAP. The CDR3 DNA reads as TGTGCTAGTGGTTTGGTACCAGGACACAATGAGCAGTTCTTC. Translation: CASGLVPGHNEQFF.

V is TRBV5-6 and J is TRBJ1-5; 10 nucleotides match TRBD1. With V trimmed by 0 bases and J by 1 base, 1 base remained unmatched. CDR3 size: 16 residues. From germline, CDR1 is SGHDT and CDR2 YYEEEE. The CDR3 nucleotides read TGTGCCAGCAGCTTGGCGGGACAGGGGAGCAATCAGCCCCAGCATTTT. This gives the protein CASSLAGQGSNQPQHF.

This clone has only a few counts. In DNA form, the CDR3 reads TGTGCCAGCAGAGGGGCAATCGGGGAGCTGTTTTTT. Translation: CASRGAIGELFF. V and J are TRBV6-5 and TRBJ2-2; D may be TRBD1 (5 bases). The CDR3 runs 12 residues. Deletions cut 6 bases from V and 7 bases from J, with 9 bases between. From germline, CDR1 is MNHEY and CDR2 SVGAGI.

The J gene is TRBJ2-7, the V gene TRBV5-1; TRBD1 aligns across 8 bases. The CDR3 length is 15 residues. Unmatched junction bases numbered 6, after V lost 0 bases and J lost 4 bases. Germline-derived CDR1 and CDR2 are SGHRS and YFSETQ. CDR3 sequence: CASSLGVQGAYEQYF. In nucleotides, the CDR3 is TGCGCCAGCAGCTTGGGCGTCCAGGGGGCTTACGAGCAGTACTTC. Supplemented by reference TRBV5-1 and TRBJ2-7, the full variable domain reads KAGVTQTPRYLIKTRGQQVTLSCSPISGHRSVSWYQQTPGQGLQFLFEYFSETQRNKGNFPGRFSGRQFSNSRSEMNVSTLELGDSALYLCASSLGVQGAYEQYFGPGTRLTVT.

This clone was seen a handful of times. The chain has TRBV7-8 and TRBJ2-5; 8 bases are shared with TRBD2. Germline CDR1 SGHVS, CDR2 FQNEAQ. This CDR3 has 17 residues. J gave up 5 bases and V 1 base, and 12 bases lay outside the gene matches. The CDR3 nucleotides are TGTGCCAGCAGCTTAGTGCGGGGGGTGGGCGCAGGGGAGACCCAGTACTTC. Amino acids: CASSLVRGVGAGETQYF. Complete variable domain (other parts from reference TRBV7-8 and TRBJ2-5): GAGVSQSPRYKVAKRGQDVALRCDPISGHVSLFWYQQALGQGPEFLTYFQNEAQLDKSGLPSDRFFAERPEGSVSTLKIQRTQQEDSAVYLCASSLVRGVGAGETQYFGPGTRLLVL.

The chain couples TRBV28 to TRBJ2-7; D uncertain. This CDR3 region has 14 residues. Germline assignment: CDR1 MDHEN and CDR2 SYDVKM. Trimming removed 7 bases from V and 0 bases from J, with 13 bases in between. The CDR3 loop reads CASTRVFSSYEQYF. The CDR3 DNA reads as TGTGCCAGCACCCGGGTCTTTAGCTCCTACGAGCAGTACTTC.